This is a list of T cell receptor beta chains from one sample in a study of T cell responses to AZD1222 COVID-19 vaccine. Libraries were prepared by immunoSEQ multiplex PCR; TCRdb keeps only in-frame clonotypes and omits some of them. This repertoire shows about 110,000 clones, over 75% found once; its top ten account for 2% to 3%. The material sequenced was peripheral blood, taken on day 0 of AZD1222 vaccination. The receptors stem from an adult in good health. Both conserved end residues are part of each CDR3. Each record gives: V gene, D gene, clone size, J gene, CDR3 protein, CDR3 DNA. The D gene is left open where the match is weak. A clone size is listed for some rows: how often the clone was seen (once, few, many), or a class if it is expanded.

>TRBV4-2|NA|once|TRBJ2-3
CASSPERGLEGTDTQYF
TGTGCCAGCAGCCCCGAAAGGGGGTTAGAAGGCACAGATACGCAGTATTTT
>TRBV6-2/TRBV6-3|NA|once|TRBJ2-2
CASSNLLRGRRLAGELFF
TGTGCCAGCAGCAACCTCCTGAGGGGAAGGCGGCTCGCCGGGGAGCTGTTTTTT
>TRBV10-3|NA|NA|TRBJ1-2
CAISGAIEGYTF
TGTGCCATCAGCGGGGCCATAGAAGGCTACACCTTC
>TRBV20-1|NA|NA|TRBJ2-7
CSASLREPHEQYF
TGCAGTGCTAGTCTTCGGGAGCCCCACGAGCAGTACTTC
>TRBV3-1/TRBV3-2|TRBD1|many|TRBJ1-1
CASSPRPGTGNTEAFF
TGTGCCAGCAGCCCTCGTCCCGGGACAGGGAACACTGAAGCTTTCTTT
>TRBV6-5|TRBD1|NA|TRBJ1-2
CASSYSGTGRPYTF
TGTGCCAGCAGTTACTCCGGGACAGGGCGCCCCTACACCTTC
>TRBV9|NA|NA|TRBJ1-6
CASSVGRGGSNSPLHF
TGTGCCAGCAGCGTAGGGAGGGGAGGGAGTAATTCACCCCTCCACTTT
>TRBV9|NA|NA|TRBJ2-5
CASSVGSMETQYF
TGTGCCAGCAGCGTAGGGAGTATGGAGACCCAGTACTTC
>TRBV7-2|NA|NA|TRBJ1-5
CASSLVAGWERQPQHF
TGTGCCAGCAGCTTAGTTGCGGGCTGGGAGCGACAGCCCCAGCATTTT
>TRBV7-9|NA|NA|TRBJ2-5
CASSPIREETQYF
TGTGCCAGCAGCCCCATCAGGGAAGAGACCCAGTACTTC
>TRBV9|TRBD2|NA|TRBJ2-1
CASSNGLAGAYNEQFF
TGTGCCAGCAGCAATGGACTAGCGGGGGCCTACAATGAGCAGTTCTTC
>TRBV18|TRBD1|NA|TRBJ2-7
CASSPGTGYYEQYF
TGTGCCAGCTCCCCGGGGACAGGGTACTACGAGCAGTACTTC
>TRBV11-3|NA|NA|TRBJ1-1
CASSAYSRMNTEAFF
TGTGCCAGCAGCGCGTACAGCCGCATGAACACTGAAGCTTTCTTT
>TRBV7-2|TRBD1|once|TRBJ1-2
CASSLRTGTNYGYTF
TGTGCCAGCAGCCTAAGGACAGGGACTAACTATGGCTACACCTTC
>TRBV5-6|NA|NA|TRBJ1-4
CASSTGTSNEKLFF
TGTGCCAGCAGTACGGGAACCTCAAATGAAAAACTGTTTTTT
>TRBV5-6|NA|NA|TRBJ1-2
CASSLSTVTQLTYGYTF
TGTGCCAGCAGCTTATCGACAGTAACCCAGCTTACCTATGGCTACACCTTC
>TRBV7-9|TRBD2|NA|TRBJ2-3
CASSATSGAGTDTQYF
TGTGCCAGCAGCGCGACTAGCGGGGCGGGCACAGATACGCAGTATTTT
>TRBV4-2|NA|NA|TRBJ2-1
CASSQDLVGASSYNEQFF
TGTGCCAGCAGCCAAGATCTGGTGGGGGCGAGCTCCTACAATGAGCAGTTCTTC
>TRBV6-1|TRBD1|few|TRBJ1-1
CASSVKPGTGGTEAFF
TGTGCCAGCAGTGTAAAACCCGGGACAGGGGGCACTGAAGCTTTCTTT
>TRBV9|NA|NA|TRBJ1-1
CASSFMDGQNTEAFF
TGTGCCAGCAGCTTTATGGACGGCCAGAACACTGAAGCTTTCTTT
>TRBV19|NA|NA|TRBJ1-2
CASSIQTVNYGYTF
TGTGCCAGTAGTATACAGACCGTTAACTATGGCTACACCTTC
>TRBV5-1|NA|NA|TRBJ1-1
CASSQEGNTEAFF
TGCGCCAGCAGCCAGGAGGGGAACACTGAAGCTTTCTTT
>TRBV28|NA|NA|TRBJ1-2
CASSLIGTSNYGYTF
TGTGCCAGCAGTTTAATCGGGACGTCAAACTATGGCTACACCTTC
>TRBV6-5|NA|NA|TRBJ1-2
CASSYSGGAGGYTF
TGTGCCAGCAGTTACTCCGGCGGGGCGGGTGGCTACACCTTC
>TRBV27|TRBD1|NA|TRBJ1-1
CASSFSLQGDTEAFF
TGTGCCAGCAGCTTTAGTTTACAGGGGGACACTGAAGCTTTCTTT
>TRBV14|NA|NA|TRBJ2-7
CASSPWTAPYEQYF
TGTGCCAGCAGCCCTTGGACAGCGCCCTACGAGCAGTACTTC